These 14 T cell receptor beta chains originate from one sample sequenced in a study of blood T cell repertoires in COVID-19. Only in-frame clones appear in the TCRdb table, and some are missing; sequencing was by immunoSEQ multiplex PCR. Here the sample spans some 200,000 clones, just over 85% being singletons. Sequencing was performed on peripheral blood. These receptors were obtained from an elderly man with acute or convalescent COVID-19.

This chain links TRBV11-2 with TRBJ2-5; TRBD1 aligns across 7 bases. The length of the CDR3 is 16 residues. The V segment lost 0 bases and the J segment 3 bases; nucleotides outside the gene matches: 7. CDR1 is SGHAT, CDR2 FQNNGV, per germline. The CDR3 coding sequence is TGTGCCAGCAGCTTAGATTGGGGGACAGTTGAAGAGACCCAGTACTTC. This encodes CASSLDWGTVEETQYF.

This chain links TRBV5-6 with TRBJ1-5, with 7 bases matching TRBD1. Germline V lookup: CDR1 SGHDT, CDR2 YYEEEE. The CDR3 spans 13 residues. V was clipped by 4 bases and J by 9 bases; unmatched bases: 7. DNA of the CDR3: TGTGCCAGCAGCCCAGACAGGGTCGGGCCCCAGCATTTT. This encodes CASSPDRVGPQHF.

CDR3 region: CASSSRGAGEGGELFF. In nucleotides, the CDR3 is TGCGCCAGCAGCTCGCGAGGAGCGGGAGAAGGCGGGGAGCTGTTTTTT. The V and J genes are TRBV5-1 and TRBJ2-2; 8 bases fit TRBD2. Trimming took 3 bases from V and 7 from J; bases not matched to a gene: 11. Germline loops: CDR1 SGHRS, CDR2 YFSETQ. This CDR3 region has 16 residues. The whole variable domain, filled in from reference TRBV5-1 and TRBJ2-2, reads KAGVTQTPRYLIKTRGQQVTLSCSPISGHRSVSWYQQTPGQGLQFLFEYFSETQRNKGNFPGRFSGRQFSNSRSEMNVSTLELGDSALYLCASSSRGAGEGGELFFGEGSRLTVL.

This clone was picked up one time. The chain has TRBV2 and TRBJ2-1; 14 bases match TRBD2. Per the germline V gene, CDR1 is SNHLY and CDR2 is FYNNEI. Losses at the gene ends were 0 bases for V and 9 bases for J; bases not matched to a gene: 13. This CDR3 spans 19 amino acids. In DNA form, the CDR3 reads TGTGCCAGCAGTGAAGCGCTTTTTGGGACTAGCGGGAGATCGGGTGAGCAGTTCTTC. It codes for CASSEALFGTSGRSGEQFF. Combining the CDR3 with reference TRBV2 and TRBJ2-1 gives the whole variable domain EPEVTQTPSHQVTQMGQEVILRCVPISNHLYFYWYRQILGQKVEFLVSFYNNEISEKSEIFDDQFSVERPDGSNFTLKIRSTKLEDSAMYFCASSEALFGTSGRSGEQFFGPGTRLTVL.

The CDR3: CASSPRTSGSKFEQFF. The CDR3 region has the DNA TGTGCCAGCAGCCCCCGGACTAGCGGGAGCAAGTTTGAGCAGTTCTTC. This chain joins TRBV11-3 and TRBJ2-1; 13 nucleotides match TRBD2. CDR1 SGHNT and CDR2 YENEEA come from the germline V gene. This CDR3 has 16 residues. V dropped 5 bases and J dropped 9; count of bases not matched to a gene: 10.

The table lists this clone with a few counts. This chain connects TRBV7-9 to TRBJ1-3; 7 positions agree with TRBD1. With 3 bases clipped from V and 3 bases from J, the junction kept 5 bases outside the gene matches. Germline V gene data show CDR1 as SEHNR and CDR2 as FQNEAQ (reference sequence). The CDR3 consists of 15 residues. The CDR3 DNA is TGTGCCAGCAGCTTTAGAGGGGGCCGTGGAAACACCATATATTTT. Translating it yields CASSFRGGRGNTIYF.

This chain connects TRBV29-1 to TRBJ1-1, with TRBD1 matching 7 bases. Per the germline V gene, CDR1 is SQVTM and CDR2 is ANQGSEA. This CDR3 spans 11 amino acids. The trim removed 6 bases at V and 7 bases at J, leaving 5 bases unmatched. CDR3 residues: CSVVGDSEAFF. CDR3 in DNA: TGCAGCGTGGTTGGGGACAGTGAAGCTTTCTTT.

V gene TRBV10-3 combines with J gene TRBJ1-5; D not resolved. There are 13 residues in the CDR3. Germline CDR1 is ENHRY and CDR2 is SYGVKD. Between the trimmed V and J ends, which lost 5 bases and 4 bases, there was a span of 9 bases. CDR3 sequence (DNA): TGTGCCATCAGTACTCAGGAAAATCAGCCCCAGCATTTT. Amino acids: CAISTQENQPQHF.

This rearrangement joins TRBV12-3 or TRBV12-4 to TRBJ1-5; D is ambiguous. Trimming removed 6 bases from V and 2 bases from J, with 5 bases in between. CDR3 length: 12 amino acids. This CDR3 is CASRSGNQPQHF. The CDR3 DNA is TGTGCCAGCAGATCGGGCAATCAGCCCCAGCATTTT.

This CDR3 reads CAWSRAGGPIMNTEAFF. CDR3 coding DNA: TGTGCCTGGAGCAGGGCAGGGGGCCCCATCATGAACACTGAAGCTTTCTTT. The chain recombines TRBV30 with TRBJ1-1, with 8 bases identical to TRBD1. Trimming at V came to 3 bases and at J to 0 bases, leaving 12 bases not matched to a gene. The CDR3 totals 17 residues. Germline CDR1 GTSNPN, CDR2 SVGIG (reference sequence).

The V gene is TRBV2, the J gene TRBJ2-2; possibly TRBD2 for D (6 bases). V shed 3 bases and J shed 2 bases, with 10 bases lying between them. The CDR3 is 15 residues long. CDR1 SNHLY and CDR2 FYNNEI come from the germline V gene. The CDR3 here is CASSERDSNTGELFF. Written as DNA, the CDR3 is TGTGCCAGCAGTGAGCGGGACTCTAACACCGGGGAGCTGTTTTTT.

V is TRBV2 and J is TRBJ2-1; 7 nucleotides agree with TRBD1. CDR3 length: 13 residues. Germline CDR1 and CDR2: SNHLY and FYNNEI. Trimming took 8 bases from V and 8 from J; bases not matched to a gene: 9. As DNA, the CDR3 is TGTGCCAGCCAAGCAGGGGGATGGGATGAGCAGTTCTTC. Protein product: CASQAGGWDEQFF.

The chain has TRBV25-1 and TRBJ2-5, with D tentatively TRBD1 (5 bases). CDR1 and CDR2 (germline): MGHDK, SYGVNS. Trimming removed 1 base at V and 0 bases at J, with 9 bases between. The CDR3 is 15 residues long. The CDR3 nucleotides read TGTGCCAGCAGTGAATTAGGGGTGAACCAAGAGACCCAGTACTTC. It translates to CASSELGVNQETQYF.

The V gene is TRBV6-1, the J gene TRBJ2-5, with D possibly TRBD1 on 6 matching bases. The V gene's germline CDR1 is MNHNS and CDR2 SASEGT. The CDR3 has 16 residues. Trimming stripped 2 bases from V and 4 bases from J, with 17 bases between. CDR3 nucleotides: TGTGCCAGCAGTGAATTTAGTGTAAGGGGGTTAGAGACCCAGTACTTC. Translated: CASSEFSVRGLETQYF.